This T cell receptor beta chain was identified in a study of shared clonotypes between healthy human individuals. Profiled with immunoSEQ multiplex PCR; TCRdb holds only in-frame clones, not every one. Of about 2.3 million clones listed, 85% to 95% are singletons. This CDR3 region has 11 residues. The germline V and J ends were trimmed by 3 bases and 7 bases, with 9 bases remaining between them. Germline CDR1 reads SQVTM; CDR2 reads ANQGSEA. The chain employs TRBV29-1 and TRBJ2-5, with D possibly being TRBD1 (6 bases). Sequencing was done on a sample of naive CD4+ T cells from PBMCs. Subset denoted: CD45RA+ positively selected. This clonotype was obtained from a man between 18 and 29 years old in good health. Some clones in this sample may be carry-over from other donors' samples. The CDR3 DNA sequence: TGCAGCGTTGATTTAGGGGGGACCCAGTACTTC. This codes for CSVDLGGTQYF.